A selection of T cell receptor beta chains follows, all from one sample in a study of blood T cell repertoires in COVID-19. The protocol was immunoSEQ multiplex PCR, while the TCRdb copy is restricted to in-frame clones and leaves out a portion. The sample records about 160,000 clones, roughly 93% being singletons. The sample taken for sequencing was peripheral blood. The source of these receptors is a man aged 18 to 30 with acute or convalescent COVID-19. Each CDR3 is given with its conserved first and last residue. A D gene is named only where the DNA matches it firmly. Not all rows give a size; the values are once, few, many and, for expanded clones, a class.

d_gene | j_gene | abundance | v_gene | CDR3nt | CDR3aa
. | TRBJ2-7 | . | TRBV5-1 | TGCGCCAGCAGCTTATTATTCGAGGCCTCCTACGAGCAGTACTTC | CASSLLFEASYEQYF
. | TRBJ2-7 | . | TRBV5-6 | TGTGCCAGCAGCTTATTCGGAGGTTGGCAGTACTTC | CASSLFGGWQYF
. | TRBJ1-1 | . | TRBV7-2 | TGTGCCAGCAGCCCTACACGACGGGATAACACTGAAGCTTTCTTT | CASSPTRRDNTEAFF
TRBD1 | TRBJ1-2 | . | TRBV3-1/TRBV3-2 | TGTGCCAGCAGCCAAGAGACAGGGGGACCCTATGGCTACACCTTC | CASSQETGGPYGYTF
. | TRBJ2-3 | . | TRBV7-8 | TGTGCCAGCAGCTTATTCGGTCAGGGTAACACAGATACGCAGTATTTT | CASSLFGQGNTDTQYF
. | TRBJ2-5 | few | TRBV10-3 | TGTGCCATCAGTGGACGGACACCCGCTTGGTTGGGGACCCAGTACTTC | CAISGRTPAWLGTQYF
. | TRBJ1-2 | . | TRBV7-9 | TGTGCCAGCAGCTTAGGGGGGACACTCCTTAACTATGGCTACACCTTC | CASSLGGTLLNYGYTF
. | TRBJ2-7 | . | TRBV3-1/TRBV3-2 | TGTGCCAGCAGCCAAGGACTCGACCAAGCCACCGGGACACCTTTTTACGAGCAGTACTTC | CASSQGLDQATGTPFYEQYF
. | TRBJ1-2 | . | TRBV10-1 | TGCGCCAGCAGTGATTCGAGGGGGTCCTATGGCTACACCTTC | CASSDSRGSYGYTF
. | TRBJ2-1 | . | TRBV12-3/TRBV12-4 | TGTGCCAGCCGGGTGGGCTCCTACAATGAGCAGTTCTTC | CASRVGSYNEQFF
. | TRBJ1-5 | . | TRBV5-8 | TGTGCCAGCAGCTTGGAAACTGCAGGGGCGACTCAGCCCCAGCATTTT | CASSLETAGATQPQHF
. | TRBJ2-7 | . | TRBV7-9 | TGTGCCAGCAGTACCGGAGGGGTAATGGGTAGAGAGCAGTACTTC | CASSTGGVMGREQYF
. | TRBJ2-3 | . | TRBV18 | TGTGCCAGCTCACCTCAGGACTGGCTCACAGATACGCAGTATTTT | CASSPQDWLTDTQYF
. | TRBJ1-1 | . | TRBV27 | TGTGCCAGCAGTTTATACCCCAGCACGGGAGCTTTCTTT | CASSLYPSTGAFF
. | TRBJ1-6 | once | TRBV6-6 | TGTGCCAGCAGTTATGGGCCAGGTTCACCCCTCCACTTT | CASSYGPGSPLHF
. | TRBJ2-5 | . | TRBV7-6 | TGTGCCAGCAGCCGACGTTTAGGACTGGATCAAGAGACCCAGTACTTC | CASSRRLGLDQETQYF
. | TRBJ1-2 | . | TRBV9 | TGTGCCAGCAGCGTAGATTGGCAGGGTCTTCAAGGTGGCTACACCTTC | CASSVDWQGLQGGYTF
TRBD1 | TRBJ2-1 | once | TRBV5-1 | TGCGCCAGCAGCCAGGGACAGGGTTCCTACAATGAGCAGTTCTTC | CASSQGQGSYNEQFF